Listed here are 27 T cell receptor beta chains from one sample, sequenced in a study of OX40 agonist ivuxolimab in advanced cancers. TCRdb keeps only in-frame clones here, not all; method: immunoSEQ multiplex PCR. This table holds tens of thousands of clones, roughly four fifths found once. The starting material was CD4+ or CD8+ T cells sorted from blood, obtained in a trial of the OX40 agonist ivuxolimab. These receptors all come from an adult with an advanced solid tumor such as melanoma, head and neck, liver or kidney cancer.

This chain connects TRBV19 to TRBJ1-2; possible D gene TRBD1, 6 bases. There are 16 residues in the CDR3. CDR1 and CDR2 from the germline V gene are LNHDA and SQIVND (reference sequence). Trimming stripped 6 bases from V and 5 bases from J, with 22 bases between. CDR3 coding DNA: TGTGCCAGTAGCCCTTCCCTCCTTGTGGGGACATATGGCTACACCTTC. Translation gives CASSPSLLVGTYGYTF.

This chain uses TRBV7-2 with TRBJ1-3, with D maybe TRBD1 (6 bases). Germline lookup yields CDR1 SGHTA and CDR2 FQGNSA. This CDR3 has 14 amino acids. Trimming pared 5 bases from V and 2 bases from J, leaving 10 bases between. Written as DNA, the CDR3 is TGTGCCAGCAGCCCACAGGGAGCTGGAAACACCATATATTTT. Its translation: CASSPQGAGNTIYF.

In this sample, this clone turned up once. The rearrangement uses TRBV2 and TRBJ2-7, with 9 bases lining up with TRBD1. The CDR3 totals 14 residues. The junction had 2 bases not matched to a gene; V was cut back by 3 bases and J by 2 bases. The germline V gene encodes CDR1 SNHLY and CDR2 FYNNEI. The CDR3 nucleotides are TGTGCCAGCAGTGATACAGGGGGCGCCTACGAGCAGTACTTC. Residues: CASSDTGGAYEQYF.

The V gene is TRBV28, the J gene TRBJ2-3; the D gene is possibly TRBD2 (5 bases). This CDR3 comprises 15 residues. CDR1 is MDHEN and CDR2 is SYDVKM in the germline V gene. V was cut by 2 bases and J by 2 bases, with 11 bases left in between. The CDR3 region is CASSLEGFDTDTQYF. The CDR3 nucleotides read TGTGCCAGCAGTTTAGAGGGCTTTGACACAGATACGCAGTATTTT.

The genes are TRBV7-2 and TRBJ1-1; D may be TRBD1 (5 bases). The CDR3 is made up of 13 amino acids. Germline CDR1 and CDR2: SGHTA and FQGNSA. V shed 5 bases and J shed 3 bases, with 10 bases lying between them. The CDR3 reads CASSGRGDTEAFF. CDR3 DNA: TGTGCCAGCAGCGGACGGGGGGACACTGAAGCTTTCTTT.

This chain connects TRBV7-2 to TRBJ2-7; D uncertain. The germline CDR1 and CDR2 sequences are SGHTA and FQGNSA. Trimming pared 5 bases from V and 7 bases from J, leaving 15 bases between. The CDR3 loop spans 13 amino acids. CDR3 nucleotide sequence: TGTGCCAGCAGCCCGCCGCCATCTAGGGAGCAGTACTTC. This codes for CASSPPPSREQYF.

This chain joins TRBV5-6 and TRBJ2-3; D may be TRBD1 or TRBD2 (6 bases each). V was trimmed by 6 bases and J by 4 bases, leaving 15 bases between them. CDR1 SGHDT and CDR2 YYEEEE come from the germline V gene. The CDR3 runs to 14 residues. CDR3 in DNA: TGTGCCAGCACTGAGGGGGGCGGTTCAGATACGCAGTATTTT. As protein: CASTEGGGSDTQYF.

This clone was seen more than once but under ten times. The V call is TRBV18, the J call TRBJ2-1, with a weak D call TRBD2 (5 bases). The CDR3 extends over 15 amino acids. From germline, CDR1 is KGHSH and CDR2 LQKENI. V lost 0 bases and J lost 0, with 6 bases in between. The CDR3 DNA is TGTGCCAGCTCACCACCGGGGAGCTCCTACAATGAGCAGTTCTTC. Translation: CASSPPGSSYNEQFF.

This clone showed up just once. The genes are TRBV28 and TRBJ1-2; 7 bases agree with TRBD1. J gave up 3 bases and V 10 bases, and 11 bases lay outside the gene matches. Germline CDR1 is MDHEN and CDR2 is SYDVKM. CDR3 length: 14 amino acids. CDR3 nucleotide sequence: TGTGCCACTGCCACAGGGGATCGGTACTATGGCTACACCTTC. Translation gives CATATGDRYYGYTF.

This clone was seen only a few times. At the DNA level, this CDR3 is encoded by other sequences in the same sample as well. V usage is TRBV7-3 and J usage is TRBJ1-1; D is unclear. Germline V gives CDR1 SGHTA, CDR2 FQGTGA. The CDR3 consists of 13 residues. Trimming took 4 bases from V and 0 from J, leaving 6 bases between them. CDR3 nucleotide sequence: TGTGCCAGCAGCTCCCGGGTGAACACTGAAGCTTTCTTT. It yields the protein CASSSRVNTEAFF.

The V call is TRBV5-4, the J call TRBJ2-7, with 8 bases that match TRBD2. The CDR3 loop spans 14 amino acids. The germline CDR1 and CDR2 sequences are SGHNT and YYREEE (reference sequence). The V and J ends lost 6 bases and 3 bases, in that order; junction bases with no gene match: 8. CDR3 coding DNA: TGTGCCAGCACCCGTAGCGGGGCAGACTACGAGCAGTACTTC. This encodes CASTRSGADYEQYF.

This clone came up once. V is TRBV27 and J is TRBJ1-2, with 7 positions matching TRBD1. The V gene's germline CDR1 is MNHEY and CDR2 SMNVEV (reference sequence). The CDR3 runs 14 residues. J gave up 7 bases and V 5 bases, and 10 bases lay outside the gene matches. CDR3 in DNA: TGTGCCAGCAGTATAAACACAGGGGAATCTGGCTACACCTTC. As protein: CASSINTGESGYTF.

This clone occurred a few times. The chain is built from TRBV5-1 and TRBJ2-7; 7 bases are shared with TRBD2. Germline V gene data show CDR1 as SGHRS and CDR2 as YFSETQ. The CDR3 runs to 16 residues. Trimming cost V 0 bases and J 0 bases; bases outside gene matches: 6. This CDR3 is CASSLGLGGNSYEQYF. DNA for the CDR3: TGCGCCAGCAGCTTGGGACTGGGGGGGAACTCCTACGAGCAGTACTTC.

The chain carries TRBV27 and TRBJ2-3; no reliable D call. Trimming took 5 bases from V and 7 from J, leaving 10 bases between them. The germline V gene has CDR1 MNHEY and CDR2 SMNVEV (reference sequence). CDR3 size: 12 residues. The DNA of the CDR3 is TGTGCCAGCAGTCCCTCTAGGAATACGCAGTATTTT. As protein: CASSPSRNTQYF.

J is TRBJ1-4 and V is TRBV7-9; D remains ambiguous. Germline V gene sequence: CDR1 SEHNR, CDR2 FQNEAQ (reference sequence). The CDR3 totals 18 residues. V lost 5 bases and J lost 8, with 27 bases in between. The CDR3 DNA is TGTGCCAGCAGCCGGGCAGCCATTTCCGAGGCCGTCGGGGAAAAACTGTTTTTT. The encoded protein is CASSRAAISEAVGEKLFF.

The chain has TRBV7-9 and TRBJ2-3; 12 nucleotides line up with TRBD2. Germline V CDR1 and CDR2: SEHNR, FQNEAQ (reference sequence). This CDR3 has 18 residues. V shed 2 bases, J shed 2 bases, and the junction held 8 bases outside the gene matches. This CDR3 is CASSLSRLAGAFTDTQYF. The CDR3 region has the DNA TGTGCCAGCAGCTTAAGCAGACTAGCGGGGGCCTTCACAGATACGCAGTATTTT.

The CDR3 is CASSFIGAPGNTIYF. DNA for the CDR3: TGCGCCAGCAGCTTCATAGGTGCCCCTGGAAACACCATATATTTT. This rearrangement joins TRBV5-1 to TRBJ1-3, with D unclear. The germline V gene encodes CDR1 SGHRS and CDR2 YFSETQ. Trimming shortened V by 2 bases and J by 2 bases, and 11 bases separated the two germline ends. This CDR3 has 15 amino acids.

The genes are TRBV5-8 and TRBJ1-6; D is perhaps TRBD1 (6 bases). Trimming took off 0 bases at V and 7 bases at J, with 11 bases between the two ends. The CDR3 is 15 amino acids. Germline CDR1 is SGHTS and CDR2 is YDEGEE. The CDR3 protein is CASSLVGTLNSPLHF. The CDR3 DNA is TGTGCCAGCAGCTTGGTGGGGACACTAAATTCACCCCTCCACTTT.

The chain has TRBV15 and TRBJ2-1; 7 bases align to TRBD2. The V gene's germline CDR1 is LNHNV and CDR2 YYDKDF (reference sequence). The CDR3 covers 14 residues. Unmatched junction bases numbered 3, after V lost 3 bases and J lost 4 bases. The CDR3 loop is CATSRGRGYNEQFF. Here the CDR3 DNA reads TGTGCCACCAGCAGGGGGAGGGGTTACAATGAGCAGTTCTTC.

The rearrangement joins TRBV18 to TRBJ1-1; 9 nucleotides agree with TRBD1. The CDR3 contains 14 residues. After removal of 4 bases from V and 11 bases from J, the junction contained 11 bases not matched to a gene. Germline-derived CDR1 and CDR2 are KGHSH and LQKENI. This CDR3 reads CASSLATGGFMAFF. The CDR3 DNA reads TGTGCCAGCTCACTCGCCACAGGGGGCTTTATGGCTTTCTTT.

The rearrangement joins TRBV29-1 to TRBJ2-7; D may be TRBD2 (5 bases). V lost 7 bases and J lost 7, with 17 bases in between. CDR1 and CDR2 (germline): SQVTM, ANQGSEA. This CDR3 spans 12 amino acids. CDR3 in DNA: TGCAGCGCCCAAGGAGGCTCCTTAGAGCAGTACTTC. Translation: CSAQGGSLEQYF.

The J gene is TRBJ1-6, the V gene TRBV6-5; perhaps TRBD1 as D (5 bases). V dropped 0 bases and J dropped 5 bases, with 11 bases sitting between them. This CDR3 contains 16 residues. Per the germline V gene, CDR1 is MNHEY and CDR2 is SVGAGI. The CDR3 bases are TGTGCCAGCAGTTACTCCCGCGGACACAATAATTCACCCCTCCACTTT. Its translation: CASSYSRGHNNSPLHF.

The V gene is TRBV5-1, the J gene TRBJ2-6; TRBD1 is a possible D gene (6 bases). Germline V gene data show CDR1 as SGHRS and CDR2 as YFSETQ. V lost 6 bases to trimming and J lost 4 bases, with 17 bases between them. The CDR3 length is 16 residues. This CDR3 is CASTADSLGGANVLTF. The CDR3 DNA is TGCGCCAGCACAGCGGACAGCTTGGGCGGGGCCAACGTCCTGACTTTC.

This clone was counted only a few times. The CDR3: CAILPRSGEGYTF. The CDR3 DNA reads as TGTGCCATCCTTCCCAGGTCAGGGGAGGGCTACACCTTC. The J gene is TRBJ1-2, the V gene TRBV10-3, with a weak D call TRBD1 (6 bases). The germline V gene encodes CDR1 ENHRY and CDR2 SYGVKD. The CDR3 is 13 residues long. Trimming removed 8 bases from V and 8 bases from J, with 18 bases in between.

This clone is a singleton in its sample. V is TRBV5-5 and J is TRBJ1-2; D perhaps matches TRBD1 (6 bases). Germline V gives CDR1 SGHKS, CDR2 YYEKEE (reference sequence). This CDR3 region has 15 residues. Trimming removed 2 bases at V and 4 bases at J, with 15 bases between. Written as DNA, the CDR3 is TGTGCCAGCAGCTTTTTAGGGGGGCCGGGCTATGGCTACACCTTC. Its translation is CASSFLGGPGYGYTF.

V usage is TRBV2 and J usage is TRBJ2-3, with TRBD2 matching 9 bases. There are 13 residues in the CDR3. CDR1 SNHLY and CDR2 FYNNEI come from the germline V gene. V shed 8 bases, J shed 3 bases, and the junction held 3 bases outside the gene matches. CDR3 region: CASRGRVTDTQYF. CDR3 in DNA: TGTGCCAGCCGCGGGAGGGTGACAGATACGCAGTATTTT.

The J gene is TRBJ2-5, the V gene TRBV2; D not resolved. Between the trimmed V and J ends, which lost 7 bases and 7 bases, there was a span of 19 bases. The CDR3 totals 14 residues. Germline V gene lookup returns CDR1 SNHLY and CDR2 FYNNEI. CDR3 nucleotide sequence: TGTGCCAGCACTAAAAGTGGGATGGATGGGACCCAGTACTTC. Protein: CASTKSGMDGTQYF. The whole variable domain, filled in from reference TRBV2 and TRBJ2-5, reads EPEVTQTPSHQVTQMGQEVILRCVPISNHLYFYWYRQILGQKVEFLVSFYNNEISEKSEIFDDQFSVERPDGSNFTLKIRSTKLEDSAMYFCASTKSGMDGTQYFGPGTRLLVL.